Sequencing of this TCR beta chain was carried out in a study of blood T cell repertoires in COVID-19 (dated by TCRdb to 2020 to 2022). General notes on the study: Samples from collaborators originated in the United States, Italy and Spain and spanned both the acute and convalescent phases of COVID-19. The material from the prospective study consisted of cDNA or gDNA derived from T cells, B-cell-depleted T cells, or PBMCs. Deeply sampled blood TCRbeta repertoires from subjects exposed to, actively infected with, or recovered from COVID-19 were included in the dataset. A freely available public database, intended as a resource for researchers studying the immune response to SARS-CoV-2, is where the repertoires were released. The samples were drawn from the first 160 participants of the ongoing ImmuneRACE study and from 950 to 1,500 subjects provided by 6 global collaborators. A de-identified subject ID, COVID-19 status, age in years and sex were almost always included in the sample metadata. Where HLA class I and class II types were available, the types were taken from metadata supplied by the sample provider, not from assay-based typing. Overall results and qualifications from the work: How much clinical and demographic metadata was included differed by source and by participant, and the metadata was provided uncurated.

A note on this clone: What this receptor recognizes is not known. Per-base quality was not reported, and no clone a single base away is much larger than it.

TCRbeta CDR3 regions were amplified from genomic DNA using the immunoSEQ Assay, a bias-controlled multiplex PCR. For the original study's pipeline: The number of nucleated cells in each sample was estimated from the amplification of reference gene primers within the assay. Sequence reads were collapsed and filtered to measure the absolute abundance of every unique TCRbeta CDR3 rearrangement. For each sample, productive Simpson clonality was calculated by taking the square root of Simpson's diversity index across productive rearrangements. This immuneACCESS table, as held by TCRdb, lists in-frame sequences with V and J called but not all clones. Of the missing ones, under half trace to an unresolved V gene in checked studies; the others have no known cause. V and J calls and clone size are given by that table; D and trimming were obtained from the DNA. This sample gives about 130,000 clones in total; roughly nine tenths of them show up just once. The ten largest account for roughly 3.7% of the sample.

V loses 1 base, J loses 6 bases, and the germline ends lie 12 bases apart. CDR3 length: 14 amino acids, cysteine to phenylalanine. The entry retains the CDR3 DNA only, 42 bases that are in frame from base 1. CDR1 and CDR2 are drawn from the germline V gene (reference sequence): LNHDA, SQIVND. The collaborating institutions used their own protocols to collect whole blood in K2EDTA tubes. Collaborator samples were shipped for TCRbeta analysis as frozen whole blood, isolated PBMCs, or DNA extracted from either sample type. Specimen: peripheral blood. The source is a man aged 50 to 59 with active COVID-19. Recombination linked TRBV19 to TRBJ1-2, and the D gene may be TRBD1, 5 bases matching. The bases are TGTGCCAGTAGTATAGCTGGGGGGAGTAATGGCTACACCTTC. Its coded protein is CASSIAGGSNGYTF.